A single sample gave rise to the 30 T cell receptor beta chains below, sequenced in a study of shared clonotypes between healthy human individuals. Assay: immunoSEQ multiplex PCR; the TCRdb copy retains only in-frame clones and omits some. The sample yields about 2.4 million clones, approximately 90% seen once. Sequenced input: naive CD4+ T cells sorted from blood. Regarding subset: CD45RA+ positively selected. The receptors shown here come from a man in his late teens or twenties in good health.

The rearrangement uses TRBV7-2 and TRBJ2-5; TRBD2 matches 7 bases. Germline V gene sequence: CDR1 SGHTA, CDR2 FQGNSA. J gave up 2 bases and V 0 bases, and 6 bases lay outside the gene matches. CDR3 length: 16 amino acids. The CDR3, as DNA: TGTGCCAGCAGCTTAGCGTTTGGGGGAGGGCAAGAGACCCAGTACTTC. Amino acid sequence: CASSLAFGGGQETQYF. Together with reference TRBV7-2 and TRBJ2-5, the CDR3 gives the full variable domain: GAGVSQSPSNKVTEKGKDVELRCDPISGHTALYWYRQSLGQGLEFLIYFQGNSAPDKSGLPSDRFSAERTGGSVSTLTIQRTQQEDSAVYLCASSLAFGGGQETQYFGPGTRLLVL.

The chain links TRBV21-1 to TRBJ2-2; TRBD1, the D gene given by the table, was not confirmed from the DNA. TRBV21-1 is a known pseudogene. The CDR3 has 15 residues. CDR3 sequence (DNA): TGTGCCAGCAGCAAACCGGGACAGAACACCGGGGAGCTGTTTTTT. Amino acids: CASSKPGQNTGELFF.

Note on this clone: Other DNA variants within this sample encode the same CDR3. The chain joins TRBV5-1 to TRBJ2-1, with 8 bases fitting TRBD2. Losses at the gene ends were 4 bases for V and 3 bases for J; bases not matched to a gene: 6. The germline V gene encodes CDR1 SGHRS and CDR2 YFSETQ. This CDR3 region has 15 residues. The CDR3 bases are TGCGCCAGCAGCGAGACGAGCGGGAGCTACAATGAGCAGTTCTTC. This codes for CASSETSGSYNEQFF.

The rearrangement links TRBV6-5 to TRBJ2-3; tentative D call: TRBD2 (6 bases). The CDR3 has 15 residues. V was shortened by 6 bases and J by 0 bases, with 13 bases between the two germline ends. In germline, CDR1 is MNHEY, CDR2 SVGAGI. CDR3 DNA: TGTGCCAGCAGCCGCGGGGACCCTAGCACAGATACGCAGTATTTT. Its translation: CASSRGDPSTDTQYF.

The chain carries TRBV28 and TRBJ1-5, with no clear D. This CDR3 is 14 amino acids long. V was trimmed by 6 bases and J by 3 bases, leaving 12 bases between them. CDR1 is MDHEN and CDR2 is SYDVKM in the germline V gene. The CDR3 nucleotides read TGTGCCAGCAGGGCTGCGGGATACAATCAGCCCCAGCATTTT. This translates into CASRAAGYNQPQHF.

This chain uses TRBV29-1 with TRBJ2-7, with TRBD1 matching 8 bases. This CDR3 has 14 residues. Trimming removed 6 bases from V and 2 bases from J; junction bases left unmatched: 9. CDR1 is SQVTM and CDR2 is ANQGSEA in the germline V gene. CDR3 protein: CSVETGDKAYEQYF. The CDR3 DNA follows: TGCAGCGTCGAGACAGGGGATAAAGCCTACGAGCAGTACTTC.

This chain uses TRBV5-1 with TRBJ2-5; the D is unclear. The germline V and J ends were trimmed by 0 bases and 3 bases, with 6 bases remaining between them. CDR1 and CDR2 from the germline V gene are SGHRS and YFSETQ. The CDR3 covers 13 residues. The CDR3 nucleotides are TGCGCCAGCAGCTTGGAGCCAGAAGAGACCCAGTACTTC. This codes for CASSLEPEETQYF.

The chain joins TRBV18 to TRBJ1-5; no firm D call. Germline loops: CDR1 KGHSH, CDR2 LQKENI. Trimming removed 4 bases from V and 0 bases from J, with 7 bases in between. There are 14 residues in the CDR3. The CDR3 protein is CASSLGVSNQPQHF. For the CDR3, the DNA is TGTGCCAGCTCACTCGGGGTTAGCAATCAGCCCCAGCATTTT.

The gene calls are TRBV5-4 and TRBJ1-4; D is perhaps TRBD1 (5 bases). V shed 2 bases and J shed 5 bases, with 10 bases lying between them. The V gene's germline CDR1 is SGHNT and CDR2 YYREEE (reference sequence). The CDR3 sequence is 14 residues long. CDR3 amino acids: CASSFSGRNEKLFF. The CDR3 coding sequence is TGTGCCAGCAGCTTCTCGGGACGAAATGAAAAACTGTTTTTT.

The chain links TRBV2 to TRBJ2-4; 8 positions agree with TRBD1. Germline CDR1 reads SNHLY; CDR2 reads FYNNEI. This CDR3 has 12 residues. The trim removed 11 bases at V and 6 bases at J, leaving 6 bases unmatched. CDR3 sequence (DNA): TGTGCCGGGATTGGACAGGGAAACATTCAGTACTTC. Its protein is CAGIGQGNIQYF.

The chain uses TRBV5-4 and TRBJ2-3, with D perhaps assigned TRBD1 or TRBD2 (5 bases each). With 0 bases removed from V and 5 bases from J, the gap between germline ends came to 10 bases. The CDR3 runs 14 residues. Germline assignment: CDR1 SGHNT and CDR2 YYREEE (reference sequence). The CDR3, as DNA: TGTGCCAGCAGCTTGGGGGACCGGGAAGATACGCAGTATTTT. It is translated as CASSLGDREDTQYF. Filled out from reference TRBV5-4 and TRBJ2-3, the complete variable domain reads ETGVTQSPTHLIKTRGQQVTLRCSSQSGHNTVSWYQQALGQGPQFIFQYYREEENGRGNFPPRFSGLQFPNYSSELNVNALELDDSALYLCASSLGDREDTQYFGPGTRLTVL.

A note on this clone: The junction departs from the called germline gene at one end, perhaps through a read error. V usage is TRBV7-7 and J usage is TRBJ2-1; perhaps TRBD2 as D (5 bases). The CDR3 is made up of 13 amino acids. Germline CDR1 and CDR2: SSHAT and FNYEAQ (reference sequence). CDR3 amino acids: CASSLAMTNEQFF. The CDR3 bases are TGTGCTAGCAGCTTAGCGATGACCAATGAGCAGTTCTTC.

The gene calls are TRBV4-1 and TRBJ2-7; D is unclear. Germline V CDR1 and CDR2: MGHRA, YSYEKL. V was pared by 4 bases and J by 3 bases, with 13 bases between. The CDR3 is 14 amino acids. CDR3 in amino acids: CASSRLAINYEQYF. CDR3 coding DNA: TGCGCCAGCAGCCGGCTCGCCATCAACTACGAGCAGTACTTC.

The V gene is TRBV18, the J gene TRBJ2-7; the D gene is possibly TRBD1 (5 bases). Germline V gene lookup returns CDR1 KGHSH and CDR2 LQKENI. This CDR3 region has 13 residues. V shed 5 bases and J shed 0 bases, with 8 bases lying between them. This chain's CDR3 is CASSSGLSYEQYF. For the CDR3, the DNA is TGTGCCAGCTCATCAGGGCTCTCCTACGAGCAGTACTTC.

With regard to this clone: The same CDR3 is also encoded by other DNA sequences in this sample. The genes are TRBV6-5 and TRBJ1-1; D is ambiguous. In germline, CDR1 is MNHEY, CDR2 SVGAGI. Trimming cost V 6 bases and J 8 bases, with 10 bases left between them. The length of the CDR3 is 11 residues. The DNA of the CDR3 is TGTGCCAGCAGGCGCGGCGGCGAAGCTTTCTTT. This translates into CASRRGGEAFF.

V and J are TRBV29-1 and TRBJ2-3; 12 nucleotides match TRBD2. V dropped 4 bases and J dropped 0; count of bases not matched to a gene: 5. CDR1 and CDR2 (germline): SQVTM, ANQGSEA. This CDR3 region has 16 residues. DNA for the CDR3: TGCAGCGTTGGCGCTAGCGGGGGGGCTAGCACAGATACGCAGTATTTT. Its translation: CSVGASGGASTDTQYF.

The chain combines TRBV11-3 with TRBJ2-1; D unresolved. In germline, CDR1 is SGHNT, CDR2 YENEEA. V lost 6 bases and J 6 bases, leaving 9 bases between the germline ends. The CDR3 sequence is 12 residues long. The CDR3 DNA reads TGTGCCAGCAGTTCTAGTCCCAATGAGCAGTTCTTC. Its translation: CASSSSPNEQFF.

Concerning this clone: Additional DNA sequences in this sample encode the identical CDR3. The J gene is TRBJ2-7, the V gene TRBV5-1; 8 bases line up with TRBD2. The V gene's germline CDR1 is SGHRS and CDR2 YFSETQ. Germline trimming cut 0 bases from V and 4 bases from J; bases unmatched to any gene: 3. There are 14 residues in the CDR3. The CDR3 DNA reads TGCGCCAGCAGCTTGGCCAGCGGGAGTTACGAGCAGTACTTC. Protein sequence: CASSLASGSYEQYF.

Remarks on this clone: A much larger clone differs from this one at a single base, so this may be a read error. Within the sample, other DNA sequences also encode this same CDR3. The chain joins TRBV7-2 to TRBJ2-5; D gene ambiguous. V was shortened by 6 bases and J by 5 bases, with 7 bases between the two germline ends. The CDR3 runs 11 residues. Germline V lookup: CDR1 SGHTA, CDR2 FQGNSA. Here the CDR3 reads CASSIGETQYF. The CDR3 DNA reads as TGTGCCAGCAGTATCGGGGAGACCCAGTACTTC.

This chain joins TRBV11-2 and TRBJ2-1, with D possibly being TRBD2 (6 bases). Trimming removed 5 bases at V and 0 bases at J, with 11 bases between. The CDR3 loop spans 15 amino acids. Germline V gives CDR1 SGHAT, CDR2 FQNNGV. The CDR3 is CASSTRGSSYNEQFF. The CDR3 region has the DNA TGTGCCAGCAGCACCCGGGGGAGCTCCTACAATGAGCAGTTCTTC.

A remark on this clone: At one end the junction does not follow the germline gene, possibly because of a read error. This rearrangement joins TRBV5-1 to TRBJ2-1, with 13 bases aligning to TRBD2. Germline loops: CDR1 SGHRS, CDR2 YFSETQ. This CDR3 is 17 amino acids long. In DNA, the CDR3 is TGCGCCAGCAGTTTGGAGTCACCGGGACTAGCGGGGATTGAGCAGTTCTTC. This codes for CASSLESPGLAGIEQFF.

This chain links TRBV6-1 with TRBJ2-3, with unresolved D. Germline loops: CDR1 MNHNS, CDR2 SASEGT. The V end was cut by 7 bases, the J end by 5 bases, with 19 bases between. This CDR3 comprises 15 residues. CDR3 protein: CASTGGRTRGDTQYF. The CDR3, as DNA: TGTGCCAGCACCGGCGGAAGGACCCGCGGAGATACGCAGTATTTT.

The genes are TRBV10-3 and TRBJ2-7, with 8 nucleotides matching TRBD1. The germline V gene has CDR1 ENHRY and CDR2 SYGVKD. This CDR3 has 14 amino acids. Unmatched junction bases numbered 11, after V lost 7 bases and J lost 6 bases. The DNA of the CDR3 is TGTGCCATCATGGCGGCAGGGGGCGAAGGCGAGCAGTACTTC. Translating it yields CAIMAAGGEGEQYF.

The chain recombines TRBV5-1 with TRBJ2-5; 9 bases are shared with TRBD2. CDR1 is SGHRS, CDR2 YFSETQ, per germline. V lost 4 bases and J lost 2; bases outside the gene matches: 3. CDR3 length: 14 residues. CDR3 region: CASSGGLAQETQYF. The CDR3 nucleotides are TGCGCCAGCAGCGGAGGACTAGCGCAAGAGACCCAGTACTTC.

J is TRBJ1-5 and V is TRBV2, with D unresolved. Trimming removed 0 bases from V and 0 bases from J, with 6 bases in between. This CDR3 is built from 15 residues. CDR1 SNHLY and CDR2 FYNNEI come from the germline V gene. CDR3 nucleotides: TGTGCCAGCAGTGAAGCCGGTCTTAGCAATCAGCCCCAGCATTTT. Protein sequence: CASSEAGLSNQPQHF.

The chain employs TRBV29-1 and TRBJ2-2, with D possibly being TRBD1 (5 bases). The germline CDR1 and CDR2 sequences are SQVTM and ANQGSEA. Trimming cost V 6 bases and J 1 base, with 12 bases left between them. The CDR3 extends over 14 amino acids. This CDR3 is CSVAGSRNTGELFF. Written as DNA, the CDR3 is TGCAGCGTGGCAGGGTCCCGGAACACCGGGGAGCTGTTTTTT.

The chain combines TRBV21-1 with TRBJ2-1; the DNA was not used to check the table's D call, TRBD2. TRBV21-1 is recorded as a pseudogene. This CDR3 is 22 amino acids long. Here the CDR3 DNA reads TGTGCCAGCAGCAAAGTCCAAGGAAAGGGCTGTGTCGGGGGGGCTAATTACAATGAGCAGTTCTTC. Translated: CASSKVQGKGCVGGANYNEQFF.

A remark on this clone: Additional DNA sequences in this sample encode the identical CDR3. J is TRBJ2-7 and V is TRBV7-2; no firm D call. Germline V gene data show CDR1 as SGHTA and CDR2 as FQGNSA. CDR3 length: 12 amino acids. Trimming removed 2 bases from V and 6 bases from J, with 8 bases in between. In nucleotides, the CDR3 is TGTGCCAGCAGCTTATACGGAAGCGAGCAGTACTTC. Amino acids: CASSLYGSEQYF.

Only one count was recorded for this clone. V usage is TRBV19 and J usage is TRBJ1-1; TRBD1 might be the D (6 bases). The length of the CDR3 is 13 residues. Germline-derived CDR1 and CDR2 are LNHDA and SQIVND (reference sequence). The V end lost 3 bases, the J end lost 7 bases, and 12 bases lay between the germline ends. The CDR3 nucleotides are TGTGCCAGTAGTATCGATGGACAGCTTGAAGCTTTCTTT. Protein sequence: CASSIDGQLEAFF.

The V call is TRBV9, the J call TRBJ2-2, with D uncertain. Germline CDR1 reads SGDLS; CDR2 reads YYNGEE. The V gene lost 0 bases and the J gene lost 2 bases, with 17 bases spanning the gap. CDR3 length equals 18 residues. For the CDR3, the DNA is TGTGCCAGCAGCGTAGATCACGGATCGGGCTTAAACACCGGGGAGCTGTTTTTT. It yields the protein CASSVDHGSGLNTGELFF.